Shown below are 21 T cell receptor beta chains from a single sample sequenced in a study of blood T cells in healthy people across ages. Alongside a J-beta primer mix, a sample-barcoded 5' primer served in a second PCR lasting roughly 6 to 11 cycles. TCRdb called the 5' RACE reads again in MiXCR, with one record for every CDR3 protein. The data contain roughly 680,000 distinct CDR3 sequences, more than 45% of them singletons. Sequences were obtained from blood. Receptors were obtained from an elderly woman in good health.

On this clonotype itself: A much larger clone differs from this one at a single base, so this may be a read error. The V call is TRBV7-9, the J call TRBJ2-7; D remains ambiguous. The V gene lost 3 bases and the J gene lost 2 bases, with 11 bases spanning the gap. The CDR3 length is 14 residues. Germline V gives CDR1 SEHNR, CDR2 FQNEAQ (reference sequence). CDR3 sequence (DNA): TGTGCCAGCAGCTTTAGACTGGCAGCCTACGAGCAGTACTTC. This encodes CASSFRLAAYEQYF.

The genes are TRBV4-1 and TRBJ2-2, with D perhaps TRBD2 (5 bases). The germline gives CDR1 MGHRA, CDR2 YSYEKL. Trimming pared 5 bases from V and 4 bases from J, leaving 20 bases between. CDR3 size: 17 residues. The CDR3 DNA follows: TGCGCCAGCAGCGGAGTAGGGTTTGCGGGCACCACCGGGGAGCTGTTTTTT. This encodes CASSGVGFAGTTGELFF.

The V call is TRBV7-2, the J call TRBJ2-6; tentative D call: TRBD2 (5 bases). Per germline, CDR1 SGHTA and CDR2 FQGNSA. The V and J ends lost 0 bases and 3 bases respectively, with 6 bases between them. This CDR3 spans 15 amino acids. The CDR3 bases are TGTGCCAGCAGCTTAGCCCGGGGTGGGGCCAACGTCCTGACTTTC. Translation gives CASSLARGGANVLTF. The full variable domain, completed using reference TRBV7-2 and TRBJ2-6, is GAGVSQSPSNKVTEKGKDVELRCDPISGHTALYWYRQSLGQGLEFLIYFQGNSAPDKSGLPSDRFSAERTGGSVSTLTIQRTQQEDSAVYLCASSLARGGANVLTFGAGSRLTVL.

This chain joins TRBV4-3 and TRBJ1-4; D remains ambiguous. CDR3 length: 17 residues. V was shortened by 0 bases and J by 0 bases, with 11 bases between the two germline ends. In germline, CDR1 is LGHNA, CDR2 YSLEER. The CDR3 nucleotides read TGCGCCAGCAGCCAAGAACCGGCCCCCGCAACTAATGAAAAACTGTTTTTT. Residues: CASSQEPAPATNEKLFF.

With respect to this clonotype: This sequence may be a read error, since a much larger clone differs from it by one base. The chain couples TRBV9 to TRBJ2-1; TRBD2 matches at 8 bases. Germline V CDR1 and CDR2: SGDLS, YYNGEE. The CDR3 sequence is 16 residues long. In DNA form, the CDR3 reads TGTGCCAGCAGCGTAGAACGGGAGGGCTCCTACAATGAGCGGTTCTTC. It yields the protein CASSVEREGSYNERFF.

This chain uses TRBV7-3 with TRBJ2-1; D assignment may be TRBD1 or TRBD2 (6 bases each). The CDR3 length is 16 residues. The V gene lost 5 bases and the J gene lost 9 bases, with 23 bases spanning the gap. Germline V gene lookup returns CDR1 SGHTA and CDR2 FQGTGA. CDR3 amino acids: CASSQRLLAKGGEQFF. DNA of the CDR3: TGTGCCAGCAGCCAACGCTTACTAGCAAAAGGGGGTGAGCAGTTCTTC. Full variable domain (rest looked up from reference TRBV7-3 and TRBJ2-1): GAGVSQTPSNKVTEKGKYVELRCDPISGHTALYWYRQSLGQGPEFLIYFQGTGAADDSGLPNDRFFAVRPEGSVSTLKIQRTERGDSAVYLCASSQRLLAKGGEQFFGPGTRLTVL.

This clonotype has ten or more counts. The rearrangement joins TRBV29-1 to TRBJ2-7, with D uncertain. The germline V gene encodes CDR1 SQVTM and CDR2 ANQGSEA. V lost 4 bases and J 3 bases, leaving 7 bases between the germline ends. The CDR3 runs to 11 residues. In DNA, the CDR3 is TGCAGCGTTGTGGAGCTCTACGAGCAGTACTTC. Amino acid sequence: CSVVELYEQYF.

This sequence joins TRBV6-5 and TRBJ2-1; 9 positions match TRBD2. The V gene end was trimmed by 6 bases and the J gene end by 7 bases; junction bases not matched to a gene: 10. CDR3 size: 15 residues. CDR1 and CDR2 from the germline V gene are MNHEY and SVGAGI. In DNA, the CDR3 is TGTGCCAGCAGGGTAGCGGGAGTTAGGGGAAATGAGCAGTTCTTC. It encodes CASRVAGVRGNEQFF.

This clonotype was picked up a small number of times. The rearrangement links TRBV7-2 to TRBJ2-3, with D perhaps given as TRBD1 or TRBD2 (6 bases each). CDR3 length: 16 residues. Trimming removed 2 bases from V and 4 bases from J, with 16 bases in between. Germline V gene sequence: CDR1 SGHTA, CDR2 FQGNSA. CDR3: CASSLLGGAGPDTQYF. The CDR3 region has the DNA TGTGCCAGCAGCTTACTCGGGGGCGCGGGGCCAGATACGCAGTATTTT.

The chain employs TRBV10-3 and TRBJ1-1; 9 bases align to TRBD1. This CDR3 comprises 14 residues. V gave up 4 bases and J gave up 3 bases; unmatched junction bases: 3. Germline V gene lookup returns CDR1 ENHRY and CDR2 SYGVKD. CDR3 protein: CAISGGDRDTEAFF. The CDR3 DNA sequence: TGTGCCATCAGTGGAGGGGACAGGGACACTGAAGCTTTCTTT.

The chain has TRBV14 and TRBJ2-1; D could derive from TRBD1 or TRBD2 (5 bases each). CDR3 size: 15 residues. The V gene lost 1 base and the J gene lost 5 bases, with 12 bases spanning the gap. Germline CDR1 SGHDN, CDR2 FVKESK. This CDR3 is CASSQAAGANNEQFF. The CDR3, as DNA: TGTGCCAGCAGCCAAGCCGCCGGGGCCAACAATGAGCAGTTCTTC.

V gene TRBV25-1 combines with J gene TRBJ1-2; no clear D. V shed 3 bases and J shed 4 bases, with 6 bases lying between them. The CDR3 length is 12 residues. The germline CDR1 and CDR2 sequences are MGHDK and SYGVNS. The chain's CDR3 is CASSEGIYGYTF. As DNA, the CDR3 is TGTGCCAGCAGTGAGGGTATCTATGGCTACACCTTC.

A note on this clonotype: Given a much more abundant clone one base away, this may be a read error. The chain combines TRBV6-5 with TRBJ2-5, with a possible D match to TRBD2 (5 bases). The CDR3 totals 14 residues. The V end was cut by 5 bases, the J end by 7 bases, with 17 bases between. Germline assignment: CDR1 MNHEY and CDR2 SVGAGI. CDR3 sequence reads: CASSDQVLEGTQYF. The DNA of the CDR3 is TGTGCCAGCAGTGACCAAGTATTAGAGGGGACCCAGTACTTC.

This rearrangement joins TRBV6-5 to TRBJ2-3; D possibly corresponds to TRBD1 (5 bases). The V gene lost 10 bases and the J gene lost 3 bases, with 14 bases spanning the gap. The V gene's germline CDR1 is MNHEY and CDR2 SVGAGI. CDR3 size: 13 residues. The DNA of the CDR3 is TGTGCCACCCGACAGCAGGGAACAGATACGCAGTATTTT. Its translation is CATRQQGTDTQYF.

Note on this clonotype: A much larger clone lies one base from this, so it may be a read error. V gene TRBV7-2 combines with J gene TRBJ2-4; D call uncertain. Germline lookup yields CDR1 SGHTA and CDR2 FQGNSA. The CDR3 runs 13 residues. CDR3 DNA: TGTGCCGGCAGCTTAAGCGCCTTCAACATTCAGTACTTC. Protein: CAGSLSAFNIQYF.

This clonotype was seen a few times. This chain links TRBV5-1 with TRBJ2-1; TRBD2 is a possible D gene (5 bases). The length of the CDR3 is 18 residues. The V gene lost 4 bases and the J gene lost 7 bases, with 27 bases spanning the gap. Looked up from germline, CDR1 is SGHRS and CDR2 is YFSETQ. Here the CDR3 DNA reads TGCGCCAGCAGCCCCTGGGGAGCTCGGCAATCCCTTAGGAATGAGCAGTTCTTC. Translating gives CASSPWGARQSLRNEQFF.

This clonotype was detected many times. The rearrangement uses TRBV20-1 and TRBJ1-6; TRBD1 might be the D (5 bases). CDR1 is DFQATT and CDR2 is SNEGSKA in the germline V gene (reference sequence). The CDR3 consists of 15 residues. Trimming stripped 3 bases from V and 8 bases from J, with 17 bases between. The CDR3 nucleotides are TGCAGTGCTAGCCCGGGACGCCTGGTAGATTCACCCCTCCACTTT. Translated: CSASPGRLVDSPLHF.

A remark on this clonotype: A much larger clone differs from this one at a single base, so this may be a read error. J is TRBJ2-6 and V is TRBV12-3 or TRBV12-4; no clear D. V lost 5 bases, J lost 2 bases, and 10 bases lay in between. The CDR3 spans 15 residues. The CDR3 nucleotides are TGTGCCAGCAGTCTCTCTGGGACTGGGGCCAACGTCCTGACTTTC. The encoded protein is CASSLSGTGANVLTF.

The genes are TRBV14 and TRBJ2-5, with TRBD2 as a possible D gene (6 bases). Trimming stripped 2 bases from V and 2 bases from J, with 12 bases between. Germline V gene sequence: CDR1 SGHDN, CDR2 FVKESK. This CDR3 has 15 amino acids. CDR3 loop: CASSQMGRLQETQYF. As DNA, the CDR3 is TGTGCCAGCAGCCAAATGGGGAGGCTTCAAGAGACCCAGTACTTC.

The V and J genes are TRBV28 and TRBJ2-3; 10 positions match TRBD2. CDR1 is MDHEN, CDR2 SYDVKM, per germline. J gave up 7 bases and V 5 bases, and 6 bases lay outside the gene matches. This CDR3 is built from 14 residues. CDR3 sequence (DNA): TGTGCCAGCAGTCCAGCGGGGGGGCCTTATACGCAGTATTTT. It codes for CASSPAGGPYTQYF.

The rearrangement joins TRBV12-3 or TRBV12-4 to TRBJ1-6; D ambiguous. The V end was cut by 5 bases, the J end by 3 bases, with 11 bases between. The CDR3 has 15 amino acids. The CDR3 sequence is CASSTLQVYNSPLHF. Written as DNA, the CDR3 is TGTGCCAGCAGTACTCTCCAGGTCTATAATTCACCCCTCCACTTT.